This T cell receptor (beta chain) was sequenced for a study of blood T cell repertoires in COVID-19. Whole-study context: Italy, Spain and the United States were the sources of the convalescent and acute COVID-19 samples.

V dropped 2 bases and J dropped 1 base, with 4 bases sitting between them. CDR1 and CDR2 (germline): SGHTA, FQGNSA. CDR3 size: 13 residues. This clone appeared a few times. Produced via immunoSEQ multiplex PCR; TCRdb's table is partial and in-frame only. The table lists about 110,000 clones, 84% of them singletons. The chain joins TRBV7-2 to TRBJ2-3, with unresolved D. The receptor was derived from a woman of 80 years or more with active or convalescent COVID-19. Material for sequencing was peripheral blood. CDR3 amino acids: CASSLSGTDTQYF. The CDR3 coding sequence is TGTGCCAGCAGCTTATCAGGCACAGATACGCAGTATTTT. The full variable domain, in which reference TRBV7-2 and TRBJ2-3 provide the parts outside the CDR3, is GAGVSQSPSNKVTEKGKDVELRCDPISGHTALYWYRQSLGQGLEFLIYFQGNSAPDKSGLPSDRFSAERTGGSVSTLTIQRTQQEDSAVYLCASSLSGTDTQYFGPGTRLTVL.